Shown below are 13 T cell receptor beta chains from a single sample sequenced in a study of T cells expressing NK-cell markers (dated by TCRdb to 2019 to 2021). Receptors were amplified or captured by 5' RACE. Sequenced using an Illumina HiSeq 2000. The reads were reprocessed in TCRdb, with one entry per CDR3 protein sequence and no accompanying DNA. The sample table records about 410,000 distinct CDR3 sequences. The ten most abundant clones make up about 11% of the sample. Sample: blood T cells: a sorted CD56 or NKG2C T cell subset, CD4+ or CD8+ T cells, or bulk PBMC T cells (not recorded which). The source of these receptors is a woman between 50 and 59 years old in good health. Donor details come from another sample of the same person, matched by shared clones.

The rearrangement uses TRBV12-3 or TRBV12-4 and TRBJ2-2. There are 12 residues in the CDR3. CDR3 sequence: CASGLYSGELFF.

CDR3 region: CASSEYRNEQYF. This chain links TRBV25-1 with TRBJ2-7. The germline CDR1 and CDR2 sequences are MGHDK and SYGVNS. This CDR3 is built from 12 residues.

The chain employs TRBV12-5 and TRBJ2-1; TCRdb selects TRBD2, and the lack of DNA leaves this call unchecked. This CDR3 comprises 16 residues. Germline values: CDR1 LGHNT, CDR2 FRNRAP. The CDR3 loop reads CASGLMRESSYNEQFF.

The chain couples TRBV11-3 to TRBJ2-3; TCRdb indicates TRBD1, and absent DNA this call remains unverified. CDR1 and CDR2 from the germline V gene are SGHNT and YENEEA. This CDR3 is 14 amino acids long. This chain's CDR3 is CASSLAVQADTQYF.

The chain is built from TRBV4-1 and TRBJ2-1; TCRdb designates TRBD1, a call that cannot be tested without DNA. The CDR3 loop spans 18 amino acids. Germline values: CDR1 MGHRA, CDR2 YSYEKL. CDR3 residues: CASSQVQGAWGEADEQFF.

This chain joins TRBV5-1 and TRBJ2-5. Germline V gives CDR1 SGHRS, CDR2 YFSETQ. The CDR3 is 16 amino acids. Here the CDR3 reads CASSPNLGRRQETQYF.

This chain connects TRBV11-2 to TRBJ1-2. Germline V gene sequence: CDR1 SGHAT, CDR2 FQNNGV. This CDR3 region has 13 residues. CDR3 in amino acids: CASREEGLGGYTF.

CDR3 protein: CAISAGTQDTQYF. The chain couples TRBV10-3 to TRBJ2-3; no DNA is available, so the TRBD1 call from TCRdb remains unchecked. Germline CDR1 and CDR2: ENHRY and SYGVKD. CDR3 length: 13 residues.

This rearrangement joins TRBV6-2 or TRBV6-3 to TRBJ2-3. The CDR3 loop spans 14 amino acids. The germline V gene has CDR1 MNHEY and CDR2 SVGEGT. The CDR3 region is CASSSDLITDTQYF.

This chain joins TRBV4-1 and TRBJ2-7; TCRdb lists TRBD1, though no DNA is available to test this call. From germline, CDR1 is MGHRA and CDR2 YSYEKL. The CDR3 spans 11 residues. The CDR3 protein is CASSHRGQRYF.

The CDR3 region is CATSRTRQGGISPLHF. The chain links TRBV15 to TRBJ1-6; TCRdb gives TRBD1 as the D gene, but with no DNA this cannot be confirmed. The CDR3 loop spans 16 amino acids. Per germline, CDR1 LNHNV and CDR2 YYDKDF (reference sequence).

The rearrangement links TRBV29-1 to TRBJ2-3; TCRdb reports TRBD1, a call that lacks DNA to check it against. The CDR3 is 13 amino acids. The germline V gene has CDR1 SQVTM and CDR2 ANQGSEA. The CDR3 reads CSVNRDSGDTQYF.

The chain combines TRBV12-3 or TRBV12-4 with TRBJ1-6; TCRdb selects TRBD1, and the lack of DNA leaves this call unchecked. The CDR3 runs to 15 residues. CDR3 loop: CASSEDRGLISPLHF.